Here is one TCR beta chain with its context. Per the germline V gene, CDR1 is SGHVS and CDR2 is FNYEAQ. Trimming shortened V by 4 bases and J by 0 bases, and 10 bases separated the two germline ends. The CDR3 extends over 14 amino acids. The data are from a study of blood T cell repertoires in COVID-19. Assay: immunoSEQ multiplex PCR; the TCRdb copy retains only in-frame clones and omits some. The sample holds about 14,000 clones, 87% seen once. The V gene is TRBV7-6, the J gene TRBJ2-7; D uncertain. The specimen was peripheral blood. This sequence was found in a human donor in a cohort sampled during active COVID-19. CDR3 sequence (DNA): TGTGCCAGCAGCTATGGTACGGGCTCCTACGAGCAGTACTTC. Its protein is CASSYGTGSYEQYF.